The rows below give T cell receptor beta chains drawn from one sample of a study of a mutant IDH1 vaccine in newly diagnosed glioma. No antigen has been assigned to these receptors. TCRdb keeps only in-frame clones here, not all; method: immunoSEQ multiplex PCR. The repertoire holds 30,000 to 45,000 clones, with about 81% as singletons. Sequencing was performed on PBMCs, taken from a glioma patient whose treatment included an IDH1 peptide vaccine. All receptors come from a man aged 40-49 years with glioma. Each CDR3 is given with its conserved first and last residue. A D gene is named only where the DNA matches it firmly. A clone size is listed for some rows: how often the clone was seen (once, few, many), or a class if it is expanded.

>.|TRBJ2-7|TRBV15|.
CATSPQGSYEQYF
TGTGCCACCAGCCCCCAGGGGTCCTACGAGCAGTACTTC
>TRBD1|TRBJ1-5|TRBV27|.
CASIKQGPNQPQHF
TGTGCCAGCATTAAACAGGGGCCCAATCAGCCCCAGCATTTT
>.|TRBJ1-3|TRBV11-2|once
CASSPPGRGNTIYF
TGTGCCAGCAGCCCCCCGGGGCGAGGCAACACCATATATTTT
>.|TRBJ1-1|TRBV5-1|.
CASSPGHRVANTEAFF
TGCGCCAGCAGCCCAGGACACAGGGTTGCGAACACTGAAGCTTTCTTT
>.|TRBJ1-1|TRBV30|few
CAWGVRTEAFF
TGTGCCTGGGGGGTAAGGACTGAAGCTTTCTTT
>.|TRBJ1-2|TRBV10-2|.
CASMGEYDGYTF
TGCGCCAGCATGGGGGAATACGATGGCTACACCTTC
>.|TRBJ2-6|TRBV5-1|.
CASSLARGDANVLTF
TGCGCCAGCAGCTTGGCCCGGGGTGACGCCAACGTCCTGACTTTC
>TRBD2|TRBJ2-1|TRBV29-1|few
CSVDSAGGSWNEQFF
TGCAGCGTTGACAGTGCGGGAGGGTCGTGGAATGAGCAGTTCTTC
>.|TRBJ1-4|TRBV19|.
CASSMTGNEKLFF
TGTGCCAGTAGTATGACCGGTAATGAAAAACTGTTTTTT
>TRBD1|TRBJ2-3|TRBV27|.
CASSRRDRSTDTQYF
TGTGCCAGCAGTCGCCGGGACAGATCCACAGATACGCAGTATTTT
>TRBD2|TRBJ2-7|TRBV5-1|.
CASSLVRWTSDRELYEQYF
TGCGCCAGCAGCTTGGTCCGGTGGACTAGCGATCGGGAGCTATACGAGCAGTACTTC
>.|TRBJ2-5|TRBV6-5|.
CASRLDGRGWETQYF
TGTGCCAGCAGGCTAGATGGCCGGGGGTGGGAGACCCAGTACTTC
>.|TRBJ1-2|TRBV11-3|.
CASSPGYGYTF
TGTGCCAGCAGCCCGGGGTATGGCTACACCTTC
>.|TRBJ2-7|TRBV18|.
CASSPQRGQNEQYF
TGTGCCAGCTCACCACAGAGAGGCCAAAACGAGCAGTACTTC
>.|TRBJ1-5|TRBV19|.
CASSITGYSNQPQHF
TGTGCCAGTAGTATCACGGGTTATAGCAATCAGCCCCAGCATTTT
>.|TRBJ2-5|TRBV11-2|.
CASRTEETQYF
TGTGCCAGCAGGACAGAAGAGACCCAGTACTTC
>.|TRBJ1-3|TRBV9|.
CASSDIPGNTIYF
TGTGCCAGCAGCGACATACCTGGAAACACCATATATTTT
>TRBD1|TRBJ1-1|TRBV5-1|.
CASSFTGQGGTEAFF
TGCGCCAGCAGCTTCACGGGACAGGGGGGCACTGAAGCTTTCTTT
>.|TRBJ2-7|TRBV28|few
CTSSLWAGGSYEQYF
TGTACCAGCAGTTTATGGGCTGGGGGCTCCTACGAGCAGTACTTC
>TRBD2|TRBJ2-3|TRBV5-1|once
CASSLADSGSPRAYTQYF
TGCGCCAGCAGCTTGGCGGATAGCGGGAGCCCGAGGGCTTATACGCAGTATTTT
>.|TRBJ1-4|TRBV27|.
CASRVSDREKLFF
TGTGCCAGCAGGGTCTCCGACAGGGAAAAACTGTTTTTT
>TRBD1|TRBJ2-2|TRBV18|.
CASSPRTGRGTGELFF
TGTGCCAGCTCGCCACGGACAGGTCGAGGCACCGGGGAGCTGTTTTTT
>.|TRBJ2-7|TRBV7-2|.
CASSLGSRATYEQYF
TGTGCCAGCAGCTTGGGCTCACGGGCCACCTACGAGCAGTACTTC
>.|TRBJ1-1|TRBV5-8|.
CASSLGRTVLLGAFF
TGTGCCAGCAGCCTCGGCAGGACAGTCCTACTGGGGGCTTTCTTT
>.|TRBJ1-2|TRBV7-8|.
CASSLRDKNYGYTF
TGTGCCAGCAGCCTCCGGGACAAGAACTATGGCTACACCTTC
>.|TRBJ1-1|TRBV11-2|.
CATDGDEVAAFF
TGTGCCACCGACGGGGACGAGGTTGCAGCTTTCTTT
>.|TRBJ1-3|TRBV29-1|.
CSVDAGSGNTIYF
TGCAGCGTTGATGCGGGCTCTGGAAACACCATATATTTT
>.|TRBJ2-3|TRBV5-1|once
CASSLGQTSTDTQYF
TGCGCCAGCAGCTTAGGCCAGACTAGCACAGATACGCAGTATTTT
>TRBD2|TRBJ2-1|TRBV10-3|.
CAISESWEGSYNEQFF
TGTGCCATCAGTGAGTCGTGGGAGGGCTCCTACAATGAGCAGTTCTTC
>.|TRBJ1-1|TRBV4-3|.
CASSQDEPDRLNTEAFF
TGCGCCAGCAGCCAAGATGAACCAGACCGTTTGAACACTGAAGCTTTCTTT
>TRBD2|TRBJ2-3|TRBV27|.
CASSLIAGESDTQYF
TGTGCCAGCAGTTTAATAGCGGGAGAGTCAGATACGCAGTATTTT
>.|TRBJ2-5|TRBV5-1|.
CASGGESRETQYF
TGCGCCAGCGGCGGGGAGTCCCGGGAGACCCAGTACTTC
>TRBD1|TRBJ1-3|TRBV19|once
CASTQGTGKGNTIYF
TGTGCCAGTACCCAGGGGACAGGGAAAGGAAACACCATATATTTT
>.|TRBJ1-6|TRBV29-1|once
CSVVVPDIQVSYSYNSPLHF
TGCAGCGTTGTGGTCCCCGATATACAGGTTTCCTACTCCTATAATTCACCCCTCCACTTT
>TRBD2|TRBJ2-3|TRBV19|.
CASSSTPGLAAGTQYF
TGTGCCAGTAGTAGCACTCCGGGACTAGCGGCAGGTACGCAGTATTTT
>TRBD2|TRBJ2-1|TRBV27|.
CASSFFLAGVRNEQFF
TGTGCCAGCAGTTTCTTCCTAGCGGGAGTACGCAATGAGCAGTTCTTC
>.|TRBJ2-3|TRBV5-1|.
CASALGLQSDTQYF
TGCGCCAGCGCGTTAGGGTTGCAATCAGATACGCAGTATTTT
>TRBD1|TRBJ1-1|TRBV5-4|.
CASSRQGGTEAFF
TGTGCCAGCAGCCGCCAGGGGGGCACTGAAGCTTTCTTT
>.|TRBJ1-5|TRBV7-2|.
CASSLTGPTENQPQHF
TGTGCCAGCAGCTTAACCGGGCCAACAGAGAATCAGCCCCAGCATTTT
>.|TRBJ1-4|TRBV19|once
CASSADRSANEKLFF
TGTGCCAGTAGTGCAGACCGTTCGGCTAATGAAAAACTGTTTTTT
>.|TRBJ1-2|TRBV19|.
CASSISDWVYF
TGTGCCAGTAGTATTTCAGATTGGGTCTACTTC
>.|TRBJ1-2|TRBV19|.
CASSMLGGYGYTF
TGTGCCAGTAGTATGCTAGGGGGCTATGGCTACACCTTC
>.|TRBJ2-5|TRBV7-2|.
CASSFRGYMETQYF
TGTGCCAGCAGCTTTCGGGGTTACATGGAGACCCAGTACTTC
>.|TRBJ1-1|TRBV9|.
CASSLTTNTEAFF
TGTGCCAGCAGCCTTACAACGAACACTGAAGCTTTCTTT
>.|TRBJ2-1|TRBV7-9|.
CASSLLGKSSYNEQFF
TGTGCCAGCAGCTTACTCGGGAAGAGCTCCTACAATGAGCAGTTCTTC
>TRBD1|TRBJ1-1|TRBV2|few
CASTAGGRNTEAFF
TGTGCCAGCACAGCAGGGGGGAGGAACACTGAAGCTTTCTTT
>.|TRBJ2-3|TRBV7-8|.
CASSLAGRTDTQYF
TGTGCCAGCAGCTTAGCAGGGCGCACAGATACGCAGTATTTT
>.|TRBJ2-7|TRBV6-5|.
CASSYSIQGSTYEQYF
TGTGCCAGCAGTTACTCGATTCAGGGCTCAACCTACGAGCAGTACTTC